A selection of T cell receptor beta chains follows, all from one sample in a study of early T cells in non-severe SARS-CoV-2 infection. TCRdb processed the 5' RACE reads anew with MiXCR; each CDR3 protein has one entry. This sample has around 71,000 distinct CDR3 sequences, with 14% found just once. Sequencing was performed on whole blood, taken at baseline. The receptors here all came from an adult who was a healthcare worker with PCR-confirmed SARS-CoV-2 infection or an uninfected control (not recorded which). Each CDR3 is given with its conserved first and last residue. The D gene is left open where the match is weak. Clone size appears in some rows only: once, few, many, or a class for an expanded clone.

d_gene: NA; v_gene: TRBV20-1; j_gene: TRBJ1-3; abundance: NA; CDR3aa: CSARRPGATGNTIYF; CDR3nt: TGCAGTGCGAGGAGGCCGGGGGCAACTGGAAACACCATATATTTT
d_gene: NA; v_gene: TRBV18; j_gene: TRBJ2-1; abundance: many; CDR3aa: CASSPVAGLDNEQFF; CDR3nt: TGTGCCAGCTCACCAGTGGCGGGATTGGACAATGAGCAGTTCTTC
d_gene: NA; v_gene: TRBV6-5; j_gene: TRBJ1-1; abundance: NA; CDR3aa: CASTNDVTREAFF; CDR3nt: TGTGCCAGCACCAACGACGTTACCCGGGAAGCTTTCTTT
d_gene: TRBD2; v_gene: TRBV7-2; j_gene: TRBJ2-5; abundance: few; CDR3aa: CASSPQREAGETQYF; CDR3nt: TGTGCCAGCAGCCCTCAGCGGGAGGCGGGGGAGACCCAGTACTTC
d_gene: NA; v_gene: TRBV30; j_gene: TRBJ1-6; abundance: many; CDR3aa: CAWSVGDAGSSPLHF; CDR3nt: TGTGCCTGGAGTGTAGGAGACGCCGGGTCTTCACCCCTCCACTTT
d_gene: TRBD2; v_gene: TRBV28; j_gene: TRBJ2-3; abundance: few; CDR3aa: CASSVGTSGTDTQYF; CDR3nt: TGTGCCAGCAGTGTCGGGACTAGCGGCACAGATACGCAGTATTTT
d_gene: NA; v_gene: TRBV6-6; j_gene: TRBJ2-5; abundance: few; CDR3aa: CASSQQETQYF; CDR3nt: TGTGCCAGCAGCCAGCAAGAGACCCAGTACTTC
d_gene: NA; v_gene: TRBV20-1; j_gene: TRBJ2-1; abundance: few; CDR3aa: CSARALDFYNEQFF; CDR3nt: TGCAGTGCTAGAGCTCTAGACTTCTACAATGAGCAGTTCTTC
d_gene: NA; v_gene: TRBV2; j_gene: TRBJ1-5; abundance: few; CDR3aa: CASGGGQGQPQHF; CDR3nt: TGTGCCAGCGGAGGGGGGCAAGGCCAGCCCCAGCATTTT
d_gene: TRBD2; v_gene: TRBV20-1; j_gene: TRBJ2-2; abundance: many; CDR3aa: CSARLAGGGTGELFF; CDR3nt: TGCAGTGCTCGACTAGCGGGAGGGGGCACCGGGGAGCTGTTTTTT
d_gene: TRBD2; v_gene: TRBV11-2; j_gene: TRBJ2-7; abundance: many; CDR3aa: CASSVGGRAVEQYF; CDR3nt: TGTGCCAGCAGCGTTGGGGGGAGGGCCGTCGAGCAGTACTTC
d_gene: NA; v_gene: TRBV28; j_gene: TRBJ2-5; abundance: NA; CDR3aa: CASSLGPTLGTQYF; CDR3nt: TGTGCCAGCAGTTTGGGGCCTACCCTTGGGACCCAGTACTTC
d_gene: NA; v_gene: TRBV28; j_gene: TRBJ2-1; abundance: NA; CDR3aa: CASRSDARRSYNEQFF; CDR3nt: TGTGCCAGCAGATCTGATGCAAGGAGATCCTACAATGAGCAGTTCTTC
d_gene: TRBD2; v_gene: TRBV3-1; j_gene: TRBJ2-1; abundance: NA; CDR3aa: CASSRSGDDNEQFF; CDR3nt: TGTGCCAGCAGCCGTAGCGGGGACGACAATGAGCAGTTCTTC
d_gene: TRBD2; v_gene: TRBV7-2; j_gene: TRBJ2-1; abundance: few; CDR3aa: CASSPPGLAGSNEQFF; CDR3nt: TGTGCCAGCAGCCCACCGGGACTAGCGGGATCCAATGAGCAGTTCTTC
d_gene: NA; v_gene: TRBV18; j_gene: TRBJ2-7; abundance: NA; CDR3aa: CASSPGRSGWSLEQYF; CDR3nt: TGTGCCAGCTCACCAGGCCGAAGCGGGTGGAGCCTGGAGCAGTACTTC
d_gene: TRBD2; v_gene: TRBV5-1; j_gene: TRBJ2-7; abundance: many; CDR3aa: CASSLSLAERQYF; CDR3nt: TGCGCCAGCAGCTTGTCACTAGCGGAACGGCAGTACTTC
d_gene: NA; v_gene: TRBV13; j_gene: TRBJ1-2; abundance: NA; CDR3aa: CASSPDDGYTF; CDR3nt: TGTGCCAGCAGCCCCGACGATGGCTACACCTTC
d_gene: NA; v_gene: TRBV5-1; j_gene: TRBJ2-1; abundance: NA; CDR3aa: CASSLGADETNEQFF; CDR3nt: TGCGCCAGCAGCCTGGGGGCGGACGAAACCAATGAGCAGTTCTTC
d_gene: NA; v_gene: TRBV2; j_gene: TRBJ2-7; abundance: NA; CDR3aa: CASSETEQYF; CDR3nt: TGTGCCAGCAGTGAGACCGAGCAGTACTTC
d_gene: TRBD1; v_gene: TRBV27; j_gene: TRBJ2-7; abundance: few; CDR3aa: CASSLLTGGYEQYF; CDR3nt: TGTGCCAGCAGTTTACTGACAGGGGGCTACGAGCAGTACTTC
d_gene: NA; v_gene: TRBV5-1; j_gene: TRBJ1-2; abundance: many; CDR3aa: CASSWGLGDRTYGYTF; CDR3nt: TGCGCCAGCAGCTGGGGACTAGGCGACAGAACCTATGGCTACACCTTC
d_gene: NA; v_gene: TRBV29-1; j_gene: TRBJ1-2; abundance: few; CDR3aa: CSVRRDYTGYTF; CDR3nt: TGCAGCGTGCGCCGGGATTATACTGGCTACACCTTC
d_gene: NA; v_gene: TRBV28; j_gene: TRBJ1-2; abundance: many; CDR3aa: CASSQSGYANYGYTF; CDR3nt: TGTGCCAGCAGTCAGTCCGGATACGCTAACTATGGCTACACCTTC
d_gene: NA; v_gene: TRBV28; j_gene: TRBJ2-1; abundance: few; CDR3aa: CASSLNYNEQFF; CDR3nt: TGTGCCAGCAGTTTAAATTACAATGAGCAGTTCTTC
d_gene: NA; v_gene: TRBV29-1; j_gene: TRBJ2-3; abundance: NA; CDR3aa: CSVEEGRGMDTQYF; CDR3nt: TGCAGCGTTGAAGAGGGTCGGGGTATGGATACGCAGTATTTT
d_gene: NA; v_gene: TRBV4-2; j_gene: TRBJ2-2; abundance: few; CDR3aa: CASSQDLAGELFF; CDR3nt: TGTGCCAGCAGCCAAGATCTAGCCGGGGAGCTGTTTTTT
d_gene: TRBD1; v_gene: TRBV4-1; j_gene: TRBJ2-2; abundance: many; CDR3aa: CASSQARDRGTGELFF; CDR3nt: TGCGCCAGCAGCCAAGCTAGGGACAGGGGGACCGGGGAGCTGTTTTTT
d_gene: TRBD2; v_gene: TRBV7-9; j_gene: TRBJ2-3; abundance: few; CDR3aa: CASSPGVAGYTDTQYF; CDR3nt: TGTGCCAGCAGCCCCGGGGTAGCGGGATACACAGATACGCAGTATTTT
d_gene: NA; v_gene: TRBV5-4; j_gene: TRBJ1-1; abundance: NA; CDR3aa: CASSFGGAGRAEAFF; CDR3nt: TGTGCCAGCAGCTTTGGAGGAGCGGGGCGGGCTGAAGCTTTCTTT
d_gene: NA; v_gene: TRBV5-4; j_gene: TRBJ1-4; abundance: NA; CDR3aa: CASSSGGKFEKLFF; CDR3nt: TGTGCCAGCAGCTCGGGGGGCAAGTTTGAAAAACTGTTTTTT